This passage covers 3 T cell receptor beta chains from one sample sequenced in a study of T cells after yellow fever vaccination. TCRdb re-called the 5' RACE reads with MiXCR, one entry per CDR3 protein. The data contain 170,000 or so distinct CDR3 sequences, about 6.2% of them singletons. This specimen was CD4+ T cells sorted from PBMCs, taken on the day of the first yellow fever vaccination. The source is a young man who received the YFV17D yellow fever vaccine.

The chain joins TRBV19 to TRBJ2-5; tentative D call: TRBD1 (6 bases). The CDR3 contains 15 residues. Looked up from germline, CDR1 is LNHDA and CDR2 is SQIVND (reference sequence). Between the trimmed V and J ends, which lost 5 bases and 5 bases, there was a span of 18 bases. As DNA, the CDR3 is TGTGCCAGTAGTGTTCCGGGACAATTTGTGGAGACCCAGTACTTC. It codes for CASSVPGQFVETQYF.

This clonotype was seen at least ten times. The V call is TRBV3-1, the J call TRBJ2-1; unclear D gene. The germline V gene encodes CDR1 LGHDT and CDR2 YNNKEL (reference sequence). The CDR3 contains 11 residues. The V and J ends lost 6 bases and 1 base respectively, with 1 base between them. The CDR3, as DNA: TGTGCCAGCAGTTCCTACAATGAGCAGTTCTTC. Amino acids: CASSSYNEQFF.

At least ten counts were recorded for this clonotype. This sequence joins TRBV4-1 and TRBJ2-4; D may be TRBD2 (7 bases). The V gene's germline CDR1 is MGHRA and CDR2 YSYEKL. V gave up 4 bases and J gave up 4 bases, with 23 bases separating them. The length of the CDR3 is 18 residues. CDR3 loop: CASSLGTPRGAKKNIQYF. DNA for the CDR3: TGCGCCAGCAGCCTTGGAACCCCACGGGGGGCCAAAAAAAACATTCAGTACTTC.